These 25 T cell receptor beta chains share one sample of origin, sequenced in a study of T cells in Graves' hyperthyroidism and ophthalmopathy. RNA transcripts gave rise to amplified TCR beta CDR3 regions. HTBI primers drove first-round RT-PCR of the TCR CDR3. One entry per CDR3 protein results from TCRdb running MiXCR on the multiplex PCR reads. The sample includes 650,000 to 800,000 distinct CDR3 sequences, over 40% of them seen just once. What was sequenced was peripheral blood or thyroid tissue (not recorded which). The receptors derive from an adult man with Graves' disease, either hyperthyroidism or ophthalmopathy (not recorded which).

The chain has TRBV12-3 or TRBV12-4 and TRBJ2-6; D perhaps matches TRBD2 (5 bases). V lost 6 bases and J lost 0, with 12 bases in between. This CDR3 is 16 amino acids long. The CDR3 loop is CASRPKRGSGANVLTF. The CDR3, as DNA: TGTGCCAGCAGGCCCAAACGGGGCTCTGGGGCCAACGTCCTGACTTTC.

Comment on this clonotype: Sequence at one end of the junction differs from germline and may be a read error. V and J are TRBV7-9 and TRBJ1-3; D is ambiguous. CDR3 size: 10 residues. Germline V gives CDR1 SEHNR, CDR2 FQNEAQ (reference sequence). CDR3 region: CASSLATIYF. DNA of the CDR3: TGCGCCAGCAGCTTGGCCACCATATATTTT.

V usage is TRBV9 and J usage is TRBJ1-4; D ambiguous. Germline CDR1 is SGDLS and CDR2 is YYNGEE. V lost 7 bases to trimming and J lost 1 base, with 11 bases between them. CDR3 length: 14 amino acids. The CDR3 bases are TGTGCCAGCGGCCCCGGGATAACTAATGAAAAACTGTTTTTT. Its translation: CASGPGITNEKLFF.

V is TRBV7-9 and J is TRBJ2-7, with D possibly matching TRBD2 (6 bases). V was trimmed by 5 bases and J by 7 bases, leaving 12 bases between them. The CDR3 is made up of 12 amino acids. From germline, CDR1 is SEHNR and CDR2 FQNEAQ (reference sequence). The CDR3 spells CASSRDSFEQYF. CDR3 bases: TGTGCCAGCAGCCGGGACTCCTTTGAGCAGTACTTC.

Concerning this clonotype: A read error may explain this, as a much larger clone is one base away. The V gene is TRBV5-4, the J gene TRBJ1-6; D is unresolved. CDR1 is SGHNT and CDR2 is YYREEE in the germline V gene (reference sequence). The V and J ends lost 0 bases and 9 bases respectively, with 10 bases between them. This CDR3 spans 14 amino acids. This CDR3 reads CASSLAVDSSPLHF. CDR3 sequence (DNA): TGTGCCAGCAGCTTGGCCGTTGATAGTTCACCCCTCCACTTT.

As for this clonotype: A read error is possible here, since a much larger clone lies one base away. The gene calls are TRBV15 and TRBJ1-1; 7 bases map to TRBD1. The CDR3 is 15 amino acids. Germline V lookup: CDR1 LNHNV, CDR2 YYDKDF (reference sequence). J lost 1 base, V lost 5 bases, and 7 bases had no gene match. As DNA, the CDR3 is TGTGCCACCAGCCTTCGGGCAGGGGGGAACACTGAAGCTTTCTTT. Its protein product is CATSLRAGGNTEAFF.

The chain has TRBV20-1 and TRBJ1-1, with a possible D match to TRBD1 (6 bases). Germline V gene lookup returns CDR1 DFQATT and CDR2 SNEGSKA (reference sequence). This CDR3 is built from 15 residues. V lost 6 bases and J lost 0, with 17 bases in between. Written as DNA, the CDR3 is TGCAGTGCCGAAGGACGGGGGGCAGTGAACACTGAAGCTTTCTTT. Its protein product is CSAEGRGAVNTEAFF.

The gene calls are TRBV29-1 and TRBJ1-2, with D perhaps TRBD1 (5 bases). The CDR3 sequence is 14 residues long. Deletions cut 2 bases from V and 8 bases from J, with 18 bases between. Looked up from germline, CDR1 is SQVTM and CDR2 is ANQGSEA. The DNA of the CDR3 is TGCAGCGTTGAAAGGACACCCCACTCGGAAGGCTACACCTTC. Its protein product is CSVERTPHSEGYTF.

V gene TRBV11-2 combines with J gene TRBJ2-7; D unresolved. Trimming cost V 0 bases and J 6 bases, with 9 bases left between them. CDR3 size: 13 residues. Germline lookup yields CDR1 SGHAT and CDR2 FQNNGV. The CDR3 region has the DNA TGTGCCAGCAGCTTAGATCAGGCGTTCGAGCAGTACTTC. It is translated as CASSLDQAFEQYF.

The chain employs TRBV2 and TRBJ1-5; 8 nucleotides match TRBD1. This CDR3 comprises 15 residues. The J segment lost 0 bases and the V segment lost 7 bases, leaving 5 bases of the junction unmatched. Germline CDR1 SNHLY, CDR2 FYNNEI. The CDR3 nucleotides are TGTGCCAGCAAGGGGGACAGGATTAGCAATCAGCCCCAGCATTTT. This sequence encodes CASKGDRISNQPQHF.

The chain joins TRBV29-1 to TRBJ2-7, with a possible D match to TRBD2 (5 bases). The CDR3 is 12 amino acids. V was shortened by 5 bases and J by 3 bases, with 11 bases between the two germline ends. Germline CDR1 SQVTM, CDR2 ANQGSEA. The CDR3 here is CSVSGIDYEQYF. DNA of the CDR3: TGCAGCGTTTCCGGGATAGACTACGAGCAGTACTTC.

In its sample, this clonotype was seen many times. V usage is TRBV29-1 and J usage is TRBJ1-2; D unclear. This CDR3 spans 12 amino acids. CDR1 and CDR2 from the germline V gene are SQVTM and ANQGSEA. The V gene lost 4 bases and the J gene lost 3 bases, with 9 bases spanning the gap. The CDR3 protein is CSVVPNHYGYTF. CDR3 DNA: TGCAGCGTTGTCCCCAACCACTATGGCTACACCTTC. The full variable domain, completed using reference TRBV29-1 and TRBJ1-2, is SAVISQKPSRDICQRGTSLTIQCQVDSQVTMMFWYRQQPGQSLTLIATANQGSEATYESGFVIDKFPISRPNLTFSTLTVSNMSPEDSSIYLCSVVPNHYGYTFGSGTRLTVV.

The chain links TRBV2 to TRBJ1-1; tentative D call: TRBD1 (5 bases). V was pared by 6 bases and J by 2 bases, with 13 bases between. Germline V gene sequence: CDR1 SNHLY, CDR2 FYNNEI. CDR3 length: 14 amino acids. The CDR3 here is CASRPGRSNTEAFF. CDR3 coding DNA: TGTGCCAGCAGGCCGGGACGGTCAAACACTGAAGCTTTCTTT. Using reference TRBV2 and TRBJ1-1 for the parts outside the CDR3, the full variable domain is EPEVTQTPSHQVTQMGQEVILRCVPISNHLYFYWYRQILGQKVEFLVSFYNNEISEKSEIFDDQFSVERPDGSNFTLKIRSTKLEDSAMYFCASRPGRSNTEAFFGQGTRLTVV.

A remark on this clonotype: Here the CDR3 omits its conserved ending phenylalanine or tryptophan, so a read error is the likely source. It is unclear where the CDR3 begins or ends on the DNA, so no DNA is shown, and the CDR3 is as TCRdb lists it. The gene calls are TRBV20-1 and TRBJ1-3; the table calls TRBD1, which could not be checked here. The CDR3 totals 9 residues, both ends included. Germline assignment: CDR1 DFQATT and CDR2 SNEGSKA (reference sequence). The CDR3 protein is CSARGGTNT.

The chain links TRBV15 to TRBJ2-7; 11 bases align to TRBD2. Trimming removed 3 bases from V and 5 bases from J; junction bases left unmatched: 6. The CDR3 loop spans 15 amino acids. Germline V CDR1 and CDR2: LNHNV, YYDKDF (reference sequence). The CDR3 sequence: CATSSRTSGSDEQYF. DNA for the CDR3: TGTGCCACCAGCAGCCGGACTAGCGGGTCGGACGAGCAGTACTTC.

This clonotype was observed a few times. The V gene is TRBV12-3 or TRBV12-4, the J gene TRBJ2-7; perhaps TRBD2 as D (6 bases). The CDR3 sequence is 11 residues long. V was pared by 8 bases and J by 3 bases, with 8 bases between. CDR3 sequence: CASQGLYEQYF. The DNA for the CDR3 is TGTGCCAGCCAGGGACTCTACGAGCAGTACTTC.

This clonotype was found a few times. The chain carries TRBV20-1 and TRBJ2-5; TRBD2 agrees at 7 bases. This CDR3 is built from 14 residues. The junction had 4 bases not matched to a gene; V was cut back by 2 bases and J by 1 base. Germline V gene sequence: CDR1 DFQATT, CDR2 SNEGSKA (reference sequence). Here the CDR3 reads CSARKGGSQETQYF. CDR3 DNA sequence: TGCAGTGCTAGAAAAGGCGGGAGCCAAGAGACCCAGTACTTC.

The gene calls are TRBV20-1 and TRBJ2-5, with D maybe TRBD1 (5 bases). The germline V and J ends were trimmed by 1 base and 5 bases, with 14 bases remaining between them. This CDR3 has 14 residues. The germline gives CDR1 DFQATT, CDR2 SNEGSKA (reference sequence). In DNA form, the CDR3 reads TGCAGTGCTAGAGCCTCAGGGCAGATGGAGACCCAGTACTTC. This gives the protein CSARASGQMETQYF.

The rearrangement joins TRBV9 to TRBJ2-7, with a tentative D call TRBD2 (6 bases). Per germline, CDR1 SGDLS and CDR2 YYNGEE. This CDR3 has 14 residues. V was clipped by 6 bases and J by 2 bases, with 15 bases between them. The CDR3, as DNA: TGTGCCAGCACCCCGGGAGAATTCCCCTACGAGCAGTACTTC. Translated, it gives CASTPGEFPYEQYF.

The table lists this clonotype with a count of one. The chain carries TRBV25-1 and TRBJ2-5, with 7 bases lining up with TRBD1. The CDR3 runs to 19 residues. The V segment lost 5 bases and the J segment 5 bases; nucleotides outside the gene matches: 23. Germline V gene data show CDR1 as MGHDK and CDR2 as SYGVNS. The CDR3 here is CASSQKRQGETPHGETQYF. The CDR3 DNA is TGTGCCAGCAGTCAGAAAAGACAGGGAGAGACGCCCCATGGCGAGACCCAGTACTTC.

This sequence joins TRBV16 and TRBJ1-2; perhaps TRBD1 as D (5 bases). This CDR3 comprises 14 residues. CDR1 and CDR2 from the germline V gene are KGHSY and FQNENV. Trimming shortened V by 0 bases and J by 4 bases, and 9 bases separated the two germline ends. The DNA of the CDR3 is TGTGCCAGCAGCCAATCGGGACGCAGCTATGGCTACACCTTC. Translated, it gives CASSQSGRSYGYTF.

In this sample, this clonotype turned up many times. This chain links TRBV7-8 with TRBJ1-5, with 7 bases fitting TRBD1. V dropped 1 base and J dropped 5; count of bases not matched to a gene: 2. The CDR3 consists of 14 residues. Germline V gene data show CDR1 as SGHVS and CDR2 as FQNEAQ. CDR3 in DNA: TGTGCCAGCAGCTTAGTTACAGGGGATCAGCCCCAGCATTTT. This translates into CASSLVTGDQPQHF.

The chain is built from TRBV4-2 and TRBJ1-2; D may be TRBD1 (6 bases). V was cut by 0 bases and J by 7 bases, with 15 bases left in between. The CDR3 loop spans 15 amino acids. Germline assignment: CDR1 LGHNA and CDR2 YNFKEQ. CDR3 in DNA: TGTGCCAGCAGCCAAGAAGGGATGGTGGGGGCTGGCTACACCTTC. It is translated as CASSQEGMVGAGYTF.

V gene TRBV15 combines with J gene TRBJ2-5, with D possibly being TRBD2 (6 bases). Germline loops: CDR1 LNHNV, CDR2 YYDKDF (reference sequence). This CDR3 is 13 amino acids long. The V end was cut by 11 bases, the J end by 4 bases, with 17 bases between. The CDR3 protein is CAAGGYPRETQYF. The CDR3 nucleotides read TGTGCCGCCGGGGGATACCCTCGAGAGACCCAGTACTTC. Looking up the rest from reference TRBV15 and TRBJ2-5 gives the full variable domain: DAMVIQNPRYQVTQFGKPVTLSCSQTLNHNVMYWYQQKSSQAPKLLFHYYDKDFNNEADTPDNFQSRRPNTSFCFLDIRSPGLGDTAMYLCAAGGYPRETQYFGPGTRLLVL.

This clonotype was observed many times. V usage is TRBV7-8 and J usage is TRBJ1-1; perhaps TRBD1 as D (5 bases). Between the trimmed V and J ends, which lost 5 bases and 6 bases, there was a span of 10 bases. Germline values: CDR1 SGHVS, CDR2 FQNEAQ. The CDR3 length is 12 residues. CDR3 protein: CASSLRGSEAFF. The CDR3 nucleotides read TGTGCCAGCAGCCTCCGGGGGTCTGAAGCTTTCTTT.